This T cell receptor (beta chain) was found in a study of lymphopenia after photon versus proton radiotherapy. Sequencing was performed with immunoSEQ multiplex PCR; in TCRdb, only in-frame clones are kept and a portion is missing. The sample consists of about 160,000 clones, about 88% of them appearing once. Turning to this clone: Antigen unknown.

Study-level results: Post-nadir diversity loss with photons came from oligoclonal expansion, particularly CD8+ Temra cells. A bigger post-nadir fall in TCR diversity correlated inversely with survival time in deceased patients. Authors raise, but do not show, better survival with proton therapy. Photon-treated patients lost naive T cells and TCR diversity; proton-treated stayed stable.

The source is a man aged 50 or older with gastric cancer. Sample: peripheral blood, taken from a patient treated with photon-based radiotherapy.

The chain's CDR3 is CASSHTSGSYSDTQYF. The CDR3, as DNA: TGTGCCAGCAGCCACACTAGCGGGAGTTATTCAGATACGCAGTATTTT. V usage is TRBV11-2 and J usage is TRBJ2-3, with 11 bases aligning to TRBD2. V trimming: 5 bases; J trimming: 4 bases; junction bases outside the gene matches: 8. There are 16 residues in the CDR3. CDR1 and CDR2 (germline): SGHAT, FQNNGV.